The 21 T cell receptor beta chains listed next were all sequenced from one sample in a study of shared clonotypes between healthy human individuals. Here immunoSEQ multiplex PCR was the method, and the copy in TCRdb shows in-frame clones only, minus some. The sample yields about 380,000 clones, 95% to 97% seen once. Sequencing used memory CD8+ T cells sorted from blood. Described subset: CD45RO+ cells pooled with CCR7-negative TemRA cells. These receptors were taken from a man aged 25 to 45 in good health.

The chain joins TRBV18 to TRBJ2-7; 10 nucleotides agree with TRBD2. The CDR3 is 15 residues long. The ends lost 3 bases at V and 3 bases at J; junction bases unmatched: 5. The V gene's germline CDR1 is KGHSH and CDR2 LQKENI. The CDR3 loop reads CASSPGLAVNYEQYF. The CDR3 nucleotides read TGTGCCAGCTCACCTGGACTAGCGGTTAACTACGAGCAGTACTTC.

This sequence joins TRBV7-6 and TRBJ2-1; a possible D gene is TRBD2 (5 bases). The germline CDR1 and CDR2 sequences are SGHVS and FNYEAQ. The CDR3 has 15 amino acids. Deletions cut 1 base from V and 6 bases from J, with 13 bases between. CDR3 sequence: CASSLDRDRGNEQFF. The CDR3 DNA is TGTGCCAGCAGCTTAGATCGGGATCGGGGCAATGAGCAGTTCTTC.

The chain has TRBV6-4 and TRBJ2-7; perhaps TRBD1 as D (5 bases). CDR3 length: 13 amino acids. Trimming pared 7 bases from V and 7 bases from J, leaving 17 bases between. CDR1 is MRHNA and CDR2 is SNTAGT in the germline V gene. The DNA for the CDR3 is TGTGCCAGCACCCGACAGTCCCCTGGGGAGCAGTACTTC. It encodes CASTRQSPGEQYF.

The rearrangement links TRBV2 to TRBJ2-2, with TRBD2 matching 13 bases. The germline V gene encodes CDR1 SNHLY and CDR2 FYNNEI. The CDR3 runs to 15 residues. J gave up 5 bases and V 10 bases, and 7 bases lay outside the gene matches. The CDR3 DNA is TGTGCCACCAGGACTAGCGGGAGTGGGACCGGGGAGCTGTTTTTT. Translated, it gives CATRTSGSGTGELFF. Complete variable domain (other parts from reference TRBV2 and TRBJ2-2): EPEVTQTPSHQVTQMGQEVILRCVPISNHLYFYWYRQILGQKVEFLVSFYNNEISEKSEIFDDQFSVERPDGSNFTLKIRSTKLEDSAMYFCATRTSGSGTGELFFGEGSRLTVL.

J is TRBJ2-3 and V is TRBV5-4; D may be TRBD1 or TRBD2 (7 bases each). The CDR3 extends over 18 amino acids. Trimming pared 4 bases from V and 1 base from J, leaving 22 bases between. Looked up from germline, CDR1 is SGHNT and CDR2 is YYREEE (reference sequence). CDR3 coding DNA: TGTGCCAGCAGCCCGGGGGGAGGAAACAGGGGACGCACAGATACGCAGTATTTT. Protein: CASSPGGGNRGRTDTQYF.

The chain carries TRBV28 and TRBJ1-1, with D unclear. Germline assignment: CDR1 MDHEN and CDR2 SYDVKM. Trimming removed 6 bases from V and 4 bases from J, with 15 bases in between. The CDR3 runs to 14 residues. The CDR3, as DNA: TGTGCCAGCAGCACCACCCGGGGTATCACTGAAGCTTTCTTT. This codes for CASSTTRGITEAFF.

About this clone itself: This may stem from a read error, because a much larger clone lies one nucleotide away. The sample carries other DNA sequences with the same CDR3. The chain has TRBV6-5 and TRBJ2-4; D gene uncertain. Germline V gene data show CDR1 as MNHEY and CDR2 as SVGAGI. V was pared by 0 bases and J by 1 base, with 7 bases between. The CDR3 loop spans 15 amino acids. CDR3 coding DNA: TGTGCCAGCAGTTACTCGACCGGGGCCAAAAACATTCAGTACTTC. Translating it yields CASSYSTGAKNIQYF.

J is TRBJ1-2 and V is TRBV10-1; TRBD1 agrees at 10 bases. Germline CDR1 and CDR2: WNHNN and SYGVQD (reference sequence). V was pared by 5 bases and J by 4 bases, with 19 bases of the junction left unmatched. This CDR3 region has 19 residues. The CDR3, as DNA: TGCGCCAGCAGTCCACTGGGGAGGGACAGGGGTCGTTGTGGCTATGGCTACACCTTC. Its translation is CASSPLGRDRGRCGYGYTF.

The chain has TRBV6-5 and TRBJ1-1; D not resolved. The V gene lost 0 bases and the J gene lost 1 base, with 9 bases spanning the gap. The CDR3 totals 15 residues. Germline V gene data show CDR1 as MNHEY and CDR2 as SVGAGI. The CDR3 reads CASSYSFEQNTEAFF. The DNA for the CDR3 is TGTGCCAGCAGTTACTCCTTCGAGCAGAACACTGAAGCTTTCTTT.

This chain uses TRBV10-3 with TRBJ1-2, with TRBD1 identical over 9 bases. Trimming cost V 3 bases and J 0 bases; bases outside gene matches: 5. There are 16 residues in the CDR3. CDR1 and CDR2 (germline): ENHRY, SYGVKD. The CDR3 DNA reads as TGTGCCATCAGTGATAGACAGGGGGTATCTAACTATGGCTACACCTTC. It yields the protein CAISDRQGVSNYGYTF.

This chain links TRBV28 with TRBJ2-3; D remains unclear. Trimming took off 2 bases at V and 1 base at J, with 7 bases between the two ends. The V gene's germline CDR1 is MDHEN and CDR2 SYDVKM. The CDR3 is 14 amino acids. CDR3 residues: CASSLLFRTDTQYF. CDR3 nucleotide sequence: TGTGCCAGCAGTTTACTTTTCCGCACAGATACGCAGTATTTT.

The rearrangement uses TRBV27 and TRBJ1-5; D may be TRBD1 (5 bases). This CDR3 spans 17 amino acids. The V end lost 3 bases, the J end lost 2 bases, and 17 bases lay between the germline ends. The V gene's germline CDR1 is MNHEY and CDR2 SMNVEV (reference sequence). CDR3 sequence reads: CASSLGPGRGGNQPQHF. CDR3 nucleotide sequence: TGTGCCAGCAGTTTGGGGCCAGGGCGAGGAGGCAATCAGCCCCAGCATTTT.

CDR3 region: CASSIRTGRTDTQYF. CDR3 bases: TGTGCCAGCAGCATCCGGACAGGGAGAACAGATACGCAGTATTTT. V usage is TRBV7-2 and J usage is TRBJ2-3; 8 bases match TRBD1. Germline CDR1 reads SGHTA; CDR2 reads FQGNSA. This CDR3 is built from 15 residues. With 5 bases clipped from V and 3 bases from J, the junction kept 7 bases outside the gene matches.

The rearrangement uses TRBV19 and TRBJ1-2; D might be TRBD1 (5 bases). The V and J ends lost 6 bases and 1 base respectively, with 15 bases between them. The CDR3 covers 15 residues. CDR1 LNHDA and CDR2 SQIVND come from the germline V gene (reference sequence). The CDR3 DNA reads TGTGCCAGTAGCCCCGGGGGACCCGGTAACTATGGCTACACCTTC. This gives the protein CASSPGGPGNYGYTF.

The chain combines TRBV7-9 with TRBJ2-5; TRBD1 agrees at 7 bases. The germline V gene has CDR1 SEHNR and CDR2 FQNEAQ (reference sequence). V lost 2 bases to trimming and J lost 5 bases; unmatched junction nucleotides: 2. The CDR3 consists of 13 residues. The CDR3 nucleotides read TGTGCCAGCAGCTTAAGGGGGCGGGAGACCCAGTACTTC. This gives the protein CASSLRGRETQYF.

This clone was observed once. The chain uses TRBV5-4 and TRBJ2-7; D is undetermined. The ends were cut back, 1 base at V and 3 bases at J, with 11 bases in the middle. The CDR3 runs 14 residues. Germline V lookup: CDR1 SGHNT, CDR2 YYREEE (reference sequence). The CDR3 protein is CASSLSPSFYEQYF. CDR3 DNA sequence: TGTGCCAGCAGCTTGTCGCCTAGTTTCTACGAGCAGTACTTC.

The genes are TRBV30 and TRBJ1-3, with TRBD1 as a possible D gene (6 bases). The germline V gene has CDR1 GTSNPN and CDR2 SVGIG (reference sequence). The CDR3 has 14 amino acids. V was pared by 3 bases and J by 0 bases, with 9 bases between. The CDR3 loop is CAWSRGYSGNTIYF. DNA for the CDR3: TGTGCCTGGAGCAGGGGCTACTCTGGAAACACCATATATTTT.

The chain links TRBV29-1 to TRBJ2-7; no reliable D call. Germline V gene lookup returns CDR1 SQVTM and CDR2 ANQGSEA. V lost 0 bases to trimming and J lost 2 bases, with 8 bases between them. The CDR3 runs to 13 residues. The CDR3 DNA sequence: TGCAGCGTTGAAGAGGACGACACCTACGAGCAGTACTTC. This sequence encodes CSVEEDDTYEQYF.

This rearrangement joins TRBV5-8 to TRBJ1-5; D is perhaps TRBD1 (5 bases). Germline V gene lookup returns CDR1 SGHTS and CDR2 YDEGEE. The CDR3 has 14 residues. The V gene lost 0 bases and the J gene lost 9 bases, with 13 bases spanning the gap. CDR3 nucleotides: TGTGCCAGCAGCTTGGGGGACGGCCTAGGGCCCCAGCATTTT. It is translated as CASSLGDGLGPQHF.

The gene calls are TRBV19 and TRBJ2-7, with 8 bases identical to TRBD1. Germline V gives CDR1 LNHDA, CDR2 SQIVND (reference sequence). The junction had 6 bases not matched to a gene; V was cut back by 8 bases and J by 3 bases. This CDR3 is 13 amino acids long. CDR3 amino acids: CASAGTGYYEQYF. The CDR3 DNA sequence: TGTGCCAGTGCCGGGACAGGCTACTACGAGCAGTACTTC.

V and J are TRBV27 and TRBJ2-1, with 7 bases fitting TRBD2. The CDR3 is made up of 14 amino acids. The V gene's germline CDR1 is MNHEY and CDR2 SMNVEV (reference sequence). After removal of 6 bases from V and 12 bases from J, the junction contained 14 bases not matched to a gene. The CDR3 DNA reads as TGTGCCAGCAGCAAATATTCTAGCCCGGGAGGGCAGTTCTTC. Protein sequence: CASSKYSSPGGQFF.